This T cell receptor (beta chain) was recorded in a study of T-cell reconstitution after alpha-beta-depleted transplantation in children. Study-level findings and limits: Newly produced T cells mostly accounted for T-cell counts and diversity one year post-transplant. Certain patients had high TCRbeta diversity at day 60, and it came from recipient T cells and thymic progenitors that survived. Expanded clones from the graft, numbering several hundred, reportedly supplied alpha-beta T cells about two months after transplant.

This clonotype showed up just a few times. Antigen specificity is unknown. Germline loops: CDR1 SGHKS, CDR2 YYEKEE (reference sequence). CDR3 length: 11 amino acids. The V end was cut by 4 bases, the J end by 6 bases, with 8 bases between. Unique molecular identifiers were used in preparing the TCRbeta library. From the PCR reads, TCRdb called clonotypes with MiXCR, one entry per CDR3 protein. The sample shows around 800,000 distinct CDR3 sequences, around 15% of them seen only once. The chain carries TRBV5-5 and TRBJ2-7; D ambiguous. This clonotype originated in a male patient between 10 and 17 years old who had a stem cell transplant for acute lymphoblastic leukemia, so the T cells may come from the graft donor. This specimen consisted of PBMCs, mostly from graft donor cells, obtained 360 days after TCRalphabeta/CD19-depleted stem cell transplant. CDR3 sequence reads: CASSGRVEQYF. Written as DNA, the CDR3 is TGTGCCAGCAGCGGCCGGGTCGAGCAGTACTTC.